This passage covers 2 T cell receptor beta chains from one sample sequenced in a study of T cells in Graves' hyperthyroidism and ophthalmopathy. TCR beta CDR3 regions were amplified from RNA transcripts. A set of HTBI primers served as the primers for a first-round RT-PCR of the TCR CDR3. TCRdb called the multiplex PCR reads again in MiXCR, with one record for every CDR3 protein. The sample consists of about 760,000 distinct CDR3 sequences, approximately 40% of them appearing once. The sequenced material came from blood. These TCRs come from a woman aged 35 to 49 with Graves' hyperthyroidism.

Ten or more counts support this clonotype. The chain carries TRBV24-1 and TRBJ1-1; 11 bases fit TRBD1. V gave up 7 bases and J gave up 5 bases; unmatched junction bases: 11. CDR1 and CDR2 (germline): KGHDR, SFDVKD. The CDR3 totals 16 residues. CDR3 protein: CATSAGGQGGWTEAFF. The CDR3 DNA is TGTGCCACCAGCGCGGGGGGACAGGGGGGATGGACTGAAGCTTTCTTT.

This clonotype was recorded a few times. The chain carries TRBV7-2 and TRBJ2-2; D not certain. The CDR3 loop spans 18 amino acids. Per the germline V gene, CDR1 is SGHTA and CDR2 is FQGNSA. Trimming removed 3 bases at V and 0 bases at J, with 17 bases between. CDR3 amino acids: CASSLESSAFSNTGELFF. Written as DNA, the CDR3 is TGTGCCAGCAGCTTGGAGTCCAGTGCCTTTTCGAACACCGGGGAGCTGTTTTTT.